The 29 T cell receptor beta chains presented below share a single source sample, sequenced in a study of post-analysis software for immune sequencing data. Study-level results: Several TRBV segments (TRBV5-6, TRBV5-1 and TRBV20-1 among them) occurred more frequently in patients than in controls.

No antigen has been assigned to these receptors. Unique molecular identifiers were present in the TCR beta cDNA libraries. TCRdb reanalysed the PCR reads using MiXCR and keeps one entry per CDR3 protein. The sample includes under 900,000 distinct CDR3 sequences, roughly half of them seen just once. The sequenced material came from blood. The receptors were gathered from a girl between 5 and 17 years old with multiple sclerosis.

Regarding this clonotype: The junction does not match germline at one end; this may be a read error. The chain is built from TRBV20-1 and TRBJ2-5, with 7 bases fitting TRBD2. The germline gives CDR1 DFQATT, CDR2 SNEGSKA (reference sequence). The CDR3 covers 13 residues. The CDR3 spells CSASRTSSETQYF. CDR3 sequence (DNA): TGCAGTGCTAGCCGGACTAGTTCCGAGACACAGTACTTC.

The V call is TRBV29-1, the J call TRBJ1-2; D is uncertain. This CDR3 has 12 residues. Trimming left V 7 bases short and J 4 bases short, with 13 bases between. Germline V gene data show CDR1 as SQVTM and CDR2 as ANQGSEA. The CDR3 protein is CSAQRVGYGYTF. CDR3 sequence (DNA): TGCAGCGCCCAGAGGGTCGGCTATGGCTACACCTTC.

The chain's CDR3 is CASSQLQTDYGNEQFF. CDR3 sequence (DNA): TGTGCCAGCAGCCAACTCCAGACCGATTACGGCAATGAGCAGTTCTTC. The chain couples TRBV3-1 to TRBJ2-1, with D unclear. CDR1 and CDR2 (germline): LGHDT, YNNKEL (reference sequence). The CDR3 consists of 16 residues. The V end was cut by 2 bases, the J end by 6 bases, with 17 bases between.

V is TRBV10-3 and J is TRBJ2-7; the match to TRBD1 covers 11 bases. Losses at the gene ends were 4 bases for V and 4 bases for J; bases not matched to a gene: 24. The germline CDR1 and CDR2 sequences are ENHRY and SYGVKD. This CDR3 has 21 amino acids. The CDR3 DNA follows: TGTGCCATCAGTGGGCGTAGCGGGGGAGGACAGGGGGCCAAGGGCAATTACGAGCAGTACTTC. This gives the protein CAISGRSGGGQGAKGNYEQYF.

The J gene is TRBJ1-5, the V gene TRBV24-1; maybe TRBD1 (6 bases). There are 15 residues in the CDR3. Germline CDR1 KGHDR, CDR2 SFDVKD. Trimming stripped 4 bases from V and 3 bases from J, with 12 bases between. CDR3 in amino acids: CATSEGGHPNQPQHF. The DNA for the CDR3 is TGTGCCACCAGTGAAGGGGGTCACCCCAATCAGCCCCAGCATTTT.

The genes are TRBV20-1 and TRBJ2-1, with 7 bases that match TRBD2. The CDR3 extends over 16 amino acids. Per germline, CDR1 DFQATT and CDR2 SNEGSKA (reference sequence). The V segment lost 5 bases and the J segment 8 bases; nucleotides outside the gene matches: 18. The DNA of the CDR3 is TGCAGTGCTGGGAGGATCGGCGGGAGTCGGGGCGATGAGCAGTTCTTC. Translated: CSAGRIGGSRGDEQFF.

The chain recombines TRBV7-3 with TRBJ1-2; D is uncertain. The ends were cut back, 2 bases at V and 0 bases at J, with 10 bases in the middle. Germline CDR1 SGHTA, CDR2 FQGTGA. This CDR3 is 15 amino acids long. The CDR3 coding sequence is TGTGCCAGCAGCTTAGGAGGGCCCACTAACTATGGCTACACCTTC. Translated, it gives CASSLGGPTNYGYTF. Full variable domain (outside the CDR3, taken from reference TRBV7-3 and TRBJ1-2): GAGVSQTPSNKVTEKGKYVELRCDPISGHTALYWYRQSLGQGPEFLIYFQGTGAADDSGLPNDRFFAVRPEGSVSTLKIQRTERGDSAVYLCASSLGGPTNYGYTFGSGTRLTVV.

This clonotype has a handful of counts. The chain couples TRBV20-1 to TRBJ1-2; no clear D. The germline V gene encodes CDR1 DFQATT and CDR2 SNEGSKA (reference sequence). The CDR3 covers 13 residues. Trimming cost V 1 base and J 8 bases, with 14 bases left between them. The CDR3 nucleotides read TGCAGTGCTAGAGGTGGTAGCCCACAGGGCTACACCTTC. Translated, it gives CSARGGSPQGYTF.

The V and J genes are TRBV7-3 and TRBJ2-1; maybe TRBD1 (5 bases). Trimming stripped 5 bases from V and 7 bases from J, with 15 bases between. The germline V gene encodes CDR1 SGHTA and CDR2 FQGTGA. This CDR3 is built from 14 residues. CDR3 residues: CASSRIPQENEQFF. For the CDR3, the DNA is TGTGCCAGCAGCCGTATACCACAGGAGAATGAGCAGTTCTTC.

The J gene is TRBJ2-2, the V gene TRBV5-1, with TRBD2 matching 7 bases. With 4 bases clipped from V and 1 base from J, the junction kept 10 bases outside the gene matches. The length of the CDR3 is 17 residues. Germline V gene sequence: CDR1 SGHRS, CDR2 YFSETQ. The DNA for the CDR3 is TGCGCCAGCAGCCTTCTACTTGCGGGGGAGAACACCGGGGAGCTGTTTTTT. Protein: CASSLLLAGENTGELFF.

This chain joins TRBV20-1 and TRBJ1-2; D unresolved. Germline lookup yields CDR1 DFQATT and CDR2 SNEGSKA (reference sequence). Trimming shortened V by 1 base and J by 1 base, and 7 bases separated the two germline ends. This CDR3 region has 13 residues. The CDR3, as DNA: TGCAGTGCTAGAGTAGGGTTTAACTATGGCTACACCTTC. This sequence encodes CSARVGFNYGYTF.

A few counts support this clonotype. The chain has TRBV12-5 and TRBJ2-1; TRBD1 might be the D (6 bases). Trimming pared 4 bases from V and 2 bases from J, leaving 12 bases between. The V gene's germline CDR1 is LGHNT and CDR2 FRNRAP. This CDR3 comprises 15 residues. The CDR3 DNA sequence: TGTGCTAGTGGTTCACGGGACACGACCTACAATGAGCAGTTCTTC. Translated: CASGSRDTTYNEQFF.

The V and J genes are TRBV6-6 and TRBJ2-4; TRBD1 might be the D (5 bases). CDR3 size: 17 residues. From germline, CDR1 is MNHNY and CDR2 SVGAGI (reference sequence). The V gene lost 2 bases and the J gene lost 0 bases, with 14 bases spanning the gap. For the CDR3, the DNA is TGTGCCAGCAGTTACGACGGACACGACCTAGCCAAAAACATTCAGTACTTC. Translating gives CASSYDGHDLAKNIQYF.

The rearrangement joins TRBV6-1 to TRBJ1-2, with TRBD1 identical over 7 bases. The CDR3 runs to 14 residues. Trimming at V came to 7 bases and at J to 4 bases, leaving 9 bases not matched to a gene. The germline V gene has CDR1 MNHNS and CDR2 SASEGT. The CDR3 reads CASTGTVFSYGYTF. The CDR3 DNA is TGTGCCAGCACCGGGACAGTCTTCTCCTATGGCTACACCTTC.

The chain's CDR3 is CASSFFTPPGTAAQNSPLHF. The CDR3 DNA reads TGTGCCAGCAGCTTCTTCACACCCCCCGGGACCGCCGCGCAGAATTCACCCCTCCACTTT. The chain links TRBV7-9 to TRBJ1-6; TRBD1 is a possible D gene (5 bases). This CDR3 is built from 20 residues. Germline V CDR1 and CDR2: SEHNR, FQNEAQ (reference sequence). Between the trimmed V and J ends, which lost 3 bases and 7 bases, there was a span of 28 bases.

V usage is TRBV27 and J usage is TRBJ2-7; 10 nucleotides line up with TRBD1. Germline lookup yields CDR1 MNHEY and CDR2 SMNVEV (reference sequence). Trimming took 10 bases from V and 4 from J; bases not matched to a gene: 7. The CDR3 covers 13 residues. CDR3 coding DNA: TGTGCCACCACAGGACAGGGGGGATACGAGCAGTACTTC. Protein: CATTGQGGYEQYF.

The chain links TRBV2 to TRBJ1-1; D is unresolved. Per the germline V gene, CDR1 is SNHLY and CDR2 is FYNNEI. The CDR3 has 10 residues. Trimming stripped 7 bases from V and 6 bases from J, with 6 bases between. The CDR3 nucleotides read TGTGCCAGCAATGTCCCTGAAGCTTTCTTT. Its translation: CASNVPEAFF.

The V and J genes are TRBV5-1 and TRBJ2-1, with D maybe TRBD2 (7 bases). Trimming left V 7 bases short and J 0 bases short, with 14 bases between. This CDR3 has 15 residues. CDR1 and CDR2 from the germline V gene are SGHRS and YFSETQ. This CDR3 is CASFQGGGSYNEQFF. In nucleotides, the CDR3 is TGCGCCAGCTTCCAAGGGGGGGGCTCCTACAATGAGCAGTTCTTC.

The chain is built from TRBV20-1 and TRBJ2-3; D possibly corresponds to TRBD2 (6 bases). Trimming pared 3 bases from V and 10 bases from J, leaving 14 bases between. Germline V gene data show CDR1 as DFQATT and CDR2 as SNEGSKA (reference sequence). There are 12 residues in the CDR3. The DNA for the CDR3 is TGCAGTGCTAGGAACGGGGAGGCGCCGCAGTATTTT. It is translated as CSARNGEAPQYF.

There are a few counts of this clonotype. The chain links TRBV20-1 to TRBJ2-1; D is perhaps TRBD2 (5 bases). The CDR3 is 15 residues long. In germline, CDR1 is DFQATT, CDR2 SNEGSKA (reference sequence). Trimming took 1 base from V and 3 from J, leaving 13 bases between them. CDR3 nucleotides: TGCAGTGCTAGAGCGGTAGCGAAGGTCTACAATGAGCAGTTCTTC. Its translation is CSARAVAKVYNEQFF.

The chain joins TRBV18 to TRBJ1-2; no clear D gene. CDR3 length equals 13 residues. V was clipped by 2 bases and J by 1 base, with 5 bases between them. The germline gives CDR1 KGHSH, CDR2 LQKENI. DNA of the CDR3: TGTGCCAGCTCACCAGAGATTAACTATGGCTACACCTTC. It encodes CASSPEINYGYTF.

The chain combines TRBV15 with TRBJ2-5; TRBD2 is a possible D gene (5 bases). V gave up 0 bases and J gave up 5 bases, with 16 bases separating them. This CDR3 spans 16 amino acids. Germline V gene lookup returns CDR1 LNHNV and CDR2 YYDKDF (reference sequence). CDR3 protein: CATSRDLAPVGETQYF. The DNA for the CDR3 is TGTGCCACCAGCAGAGATTTAGCGCCTGTCGGGGAGACCCAGTACTTC.

This CDR3 reads CASSYGIRDLNNEQFF. CDR3 nucleotide sequence: TGTGCCAGCAGTTACGGGATCCGGGACCTAAACAATGAGCAGTTCTTC. This chain uses TRBV6-2 or TRBV6-3 with TRBJ2-1; D tentatively reads TRBD1 or TRBD2 (5 bases each). The CDR3 has 16 amino acids. From germline, CDR1 is MNHEY and CDR2 SVGEGT. Trimming left V 2 bases short and J 5 bases short, with 16 bases between.

Concerning this clonotype: Compared with germline, one end of the junction differs, possibly owing to a read error. This sequence joins TRBV6-1 and TRBJ2-3; 12 positions match TRBD2. Looked up from germline, CDR1 is MNHNS and CDR2 is SASEGT. The CDR3 totals 15 residues. CDR3 residues: CASSGLAGVTETQYF. The CDR3 DNA follows: TGTGCCAGCAGTGGACTAGCGGGAGTAACAGAAACGCAGTATTTT.

The rearrangement joins TRBV9 to TRBJ1-1; D call uncertain. This CDR3 contains 13 residues. Germline assignment: CDR1 SGDLS and CDR2 YYNGEE. The germline V and J ends were trimmed by 0 bases and 6 bases, with 9 bases remaining between them. The CDR3 DNA sequence: TGTGCCAGCAGCGTAGTAGGGTCCCCTGAAGCTTTCTTT. Its protein product is CASSVVGSPEAFF.

This clonotype turned up a few times. The chain employs TRBV20-1 and TRBJ2-1, with D possibly being TRBD2 (5 bases). The CDR3 has 15 amino acids. Trimming shortened V by 4 bases and J by 4 bases, and 17 bases separated the two germline ends. Looked up from germline, CDR1 is DFQATT and CDR2 is SNEGSKA (reference sequence). The CDR3 spells CSATFGQRNYNEQFF. The CDR3 coding sequence is TGCAGTGCTACCTTTGGGCAGCGGAATTACAATGAGCAGTTCTTC.

This clonotype has only a few counts. The rearrangement joins TRBV29-1 to TRBJ2-4, with TRBD1 identical over 10 bases. The germline V gene has CDR1 SQVTM and CDR2 ANQGSEA. There are 15 residues in the CDR3. After removal of 6 bases from V and 3 bases from J, the junction contained 8 bases not matched to a gene. The CDR3 sequence: CSVRQGARGKNIQYF. CDR3 bases: TGCAGCGTCCGACAGGGGGCTAGGGGCAAAAACATTCAGTACTTC.

The J gene is TRBJ2-1, the V gene TRBV14; 7 bases match TRBD2. The germline gives CDR1 SGHDN, CDR2 FVKESK. The CDR3 spans 16 residues. Trimming cost V 4 bases and J 6 bases; bases outside gene matches: 12. The CDR3 DNA reads as TGTGCCAGCAGCCCTGCAATGGGGAGGGCTTCCAATGAGCAGTTCTTC. It yields the protein CASSPAMGRASNEQFF.

The rearrangement uses TRBV6-4 and TRBJ2-3, with D maybe TRBD1 (6 bases). Per germline, CDR1 MRHNA and CDR2 SNTAGT. The CDR3 length is 16 residues. V lost 0 bases and J lost 1, with 11 bases in between. CDR3 sequence reads: CASSDSRGSGTDTQYF. The CDR3, as DNA: TGTGCCAGCAGTGACTCTAGGGGGAGCGGCACAGATACGCAGTATTTT.